This T cell receptor beta chain was found in a study of regulatory T cells in long-lasting Graves disease. Study conclusions and caveats: A greater number of public clonotypes (about 3,000) was shared by persistent patients than by new patients (about 990). With persistent disease, TRBV28, TRBJ1-2 and TRBJ2-5 were the favored segments.

Libraries of TCR beta came from iRepertoire HTBI primers plus Arm-PCR of CDR3 regions. In TCRdb, the multiplex PCR reads were re-called with MiXCR into one record per CDR3 protein. The data contain about 620,000 distinct CDR3 sequences, around 17% of them singletons. In the case of this clonotype: Its antigen is currently unknown. This clone may be a read error of a much larger clone one base away.

Between the trimmed V and J ends, which lost 3 bases and 8 bases, there was a span of 14 bases. Per the germline V gene, CDR1 is DFQATT and CDR2 is SNEGSKA (reference sequence). CDR3 length equals 14 residues. Time point reported: newly diagnosed GD, antithyroid drugs for less than 3 months. Extracted RNA from PBMCs served as the source of the TCR library. This sample was also put to use in a study of T cells in Graves' hyperthyroidism and ophthalmopathy. That source notes: The hyperthyroidism was newly diagnosed and had lasted under 2 months; the patients were aged 18 to 65.

V usage is TRBV20-1 and J usage is TRBJ1-6; no definite D call. This sequence originates from a woman younger than 45 with Graves disease. The sequences come from peripheral blood mononuclear cells (PBMCs), collected at new diagnosis, from a patient treated with antithyroid drugs. CDR3 protein: CSASLGTRDSPLHF. As DNA, the CDR3 is TGCAGTGCTAGTTTAGGCACTAGGGATTCACCCCTCCACTTT.